Detailed here is one T cell receptor beta chain. The method was immunoSEQ multiplex PCR; TCRdb's version includes in-frame clones alone and lacks a portion of them. The sample shows hundreds of thousands of clones, 87% of them seen only once. This sample was included in a study of shared T cell receptors in the human thymus. After removal of 7 bases from V and 7 bases from J, the junction contained 13 bases not matched to a gene. Germline V lookup: CDR1 MNHEY, CDR2 SMNVEV (reference sequence). This CDR3 region has 15 residues. A further study also used this sample, focusing on human thymus T cells.

V and J are TRBV27 and TRBJ1-1, with 9 bases identical to TRBD1. Specimen: thymocytes. The TCR originated in a boy younger than two with a congenital heart defect. The CDR3 here is CASKTGGGRNCEAFF. The CDR3 nucleotides are TGTGCCAGCAAAACAGGGGGCGGAAGAAACTGTGAAGCTTTCTTT.